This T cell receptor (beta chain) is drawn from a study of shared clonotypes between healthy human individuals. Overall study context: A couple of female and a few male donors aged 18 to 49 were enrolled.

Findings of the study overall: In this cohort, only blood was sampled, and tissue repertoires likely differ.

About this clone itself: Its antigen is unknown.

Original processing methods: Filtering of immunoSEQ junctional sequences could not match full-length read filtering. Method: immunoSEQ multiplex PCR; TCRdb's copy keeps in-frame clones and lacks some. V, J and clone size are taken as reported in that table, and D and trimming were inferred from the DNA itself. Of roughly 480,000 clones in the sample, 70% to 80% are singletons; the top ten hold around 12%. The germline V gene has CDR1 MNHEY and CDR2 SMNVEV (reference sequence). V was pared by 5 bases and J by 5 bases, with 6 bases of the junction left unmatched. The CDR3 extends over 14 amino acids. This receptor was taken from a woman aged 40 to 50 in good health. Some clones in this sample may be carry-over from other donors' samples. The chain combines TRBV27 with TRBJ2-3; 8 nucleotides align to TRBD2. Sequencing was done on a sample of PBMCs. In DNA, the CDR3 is TGTGCCAGCAGTCCCTCAGCGGGAGTAGATACGCAGTATTTT. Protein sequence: CASSPSAGVDTQYF.